These 8 T cell receptor beta chains were all obtained from the same sample, sequenced in a study of cytomegalovirus exposure and HLA in healthy donors. PCR employed 60 Vbeta and 13 Jbeta primers. Profiled with immunoSEQ multiplex PCR; TCRdb holds only in-frame clones, not every one. This table has 100,000 to 150,000 clones, 70% to 85% appearing once. Input material: PBMCs. Source of these receptors: a boy younger than 18 in good health and CMV-seronegative.

The V gene is TRBV11-2, the J gene TRBJ2-7, with 7 bases matching TRBD2. The V and J ends lost 2 bases and 3 bases, in that order; junction bases with no gene match: 4. The CDR3 extends over 14 amino acids. In germline, CDR1 is SGHAT, CDR2 FQNNGV. The CDR3 sequence: CASSLQRDRYEQYF. In DNA form, the CDR3 reads TGTGCCAGCAGCTTACAGCGGGACCGCTACGAGCAGTACTTC. The full variable domain, with the rest looked up from reference TRBV11-2 and TRBJ2-7, is EAGVAQSPRYKIIEKRQSVAFWCNPISGHATLYWYQQILGQGPKLLIQFQNNGVVDDSQLPKDRFSAERLKGVDSTLKIQPAKLEDSAVYLCASSLQRDRYEQYFGPGTRLTVT.

The J gene is TRBJ1-5, the V gene TRBV6-1; 7 nucleotides agree with TRBD1. V lost 1 base, J lost 6 bases, and 9 bases stayed unmatched. This CDR3 region has 16 residues. The germline V gene encodes CDR1 MNHNS and CDR2 SASEGT. CDR3 protein: CASSEEVRGPLQPQHF. As DNA, the CDR3 is TGTGCCAGCAGTGAAGAGGTTAGGGGGCCCCTTCAGCCCCAGCATTTT.

This sequence joins TRBV7-2 and TRBJ2-5; 10 nucleotides match TRBD2. Germline-derived CDR1 and CDR2 are SGHTA and FQGNSA. The CDR3 is 19 residues long. The V segment lost 5 bases and the J segment 5 bases; nucleotides outside the gene matches: 20. The CDR3 sequence: CASSLNPGLATHQGETQYF. The CDR3 DNA reads TGTGCCAGCAGCCTAAATCCGGGACTAGCGACTCACCAGGGGGAGACCCAGTACTTC.

A single count supports this clone. The CDR3 sequence is CASSPDRGGNEQYF. For the CDR3, the DNA is TGCGCCAGCAGCCCTGACAGGGGTGGCAACGAGCAGTACTTC. V and J are TRBV4-1 and TRBJ2-5, with 8 bases lining up with TRBD1. The J call is doubtful: the DNA matches TRBJ2-7 better. Germline loops: CDR1 MGHRA, CDR2 YSYEKL. The CDR3 has 14 residues.

The chain's CDR3 is CASSSPPSPVAAPSDTQYF. CDR3 nucleotides: TGCGCCAGCAGCTCACCCCCCTCCCCTGTAGCAGCACCCTCGGATACGCAGTATTTT. V is TRBV4-1 and J is TRBJ2-3; D not resolved. The CDR3 sequence is 19 residues long. Germline V lookup: CDR1 MGHRA, CDR2 YSYEKL. Between the trimmed V and J ends, which lost 5 bases and 6 bases, there was a span of 30 bases.

V gene TRBV9 combines with J gene TRBJ2-2, with TRBD2 identical over 9 bases. CDR1 and CDR2 (germline): SGDLS, YYNGEE. The CDR3 loop spans 17 amino acids. The ends lost 4 bases at V and 2 bases at J; junction bases unmatched: 9. In DNA, the CDR3 is TGTGCCAGCAGCATTAGCGGGAGTCGGGGAAACACCGGGGAGCTGTTTTTT. Translated, it gives CASSISGSRGNTGELFF. The full variable domain, its missing parts supplied by reference TRBV9 and TRBJ2-2, is DSGVTQTPKHLITATGQRVTLRCSPRSGDLSVYWYQQSLDQGLQFLIQYYNGEERAKGNILERFSAQQFPDLHSELNLSSLELGDSALYFCASSISGSRGNTGELFFGEGSRLTVL.

The V gene is TRBV4-1, the J gene TRBJ2-7; maybe TRBD1 (6 bases). This CDR3 is built from 13 residues. Trimming cost V 3 bases and J 5 bases, with 11 bases left between them. Germline V CDR1 and CDR2: MGHRA, YSYEKL. This chain's CDR3 is CASSQVPGDEQYF. CDR3 DNA: TGCGCCAGCAGCCAGGTCCCAGGGGACGAGCAGTACTTC.

The chain recombines TRBV7-3 with TRBJ2-3, with 8 nucleotides matching TRBD2. Germline V gene sequence: CDR1 SGHTA, CDR2 FQGTGA. This CDR3 has 13 residues. V shed 5 bases, J shed 7 bases, and the junction held 5 bases outside the gene matches. CDR3 in amino acids: CASSDRGGHTQYF. Written as DNA, the CDR3 is TGTGCCAGCAGCGATCGGGGGGGCCATACGCAGTATTTT.